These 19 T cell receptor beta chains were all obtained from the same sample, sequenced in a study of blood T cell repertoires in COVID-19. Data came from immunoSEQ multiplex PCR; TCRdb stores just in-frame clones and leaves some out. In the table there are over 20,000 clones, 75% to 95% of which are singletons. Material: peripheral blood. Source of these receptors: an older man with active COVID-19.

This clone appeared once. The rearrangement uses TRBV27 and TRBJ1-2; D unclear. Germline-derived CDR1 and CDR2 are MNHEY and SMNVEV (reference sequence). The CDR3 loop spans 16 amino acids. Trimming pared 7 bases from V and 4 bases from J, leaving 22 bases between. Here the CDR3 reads CASNQLQAGGIYGYTF. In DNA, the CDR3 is TGTGCCAGCAATCAACTTCAGGCGGGCGGAATCTATGGCTACACCTTC.

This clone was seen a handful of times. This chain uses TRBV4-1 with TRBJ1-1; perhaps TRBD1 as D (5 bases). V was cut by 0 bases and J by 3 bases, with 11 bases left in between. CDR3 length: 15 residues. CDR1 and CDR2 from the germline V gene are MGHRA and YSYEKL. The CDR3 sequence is CASSQDWRGDTEAFF. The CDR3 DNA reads TGCGCCAGCAGCCAAGATTGGCGGGGGGACACTGAAGCTTTCTTT.

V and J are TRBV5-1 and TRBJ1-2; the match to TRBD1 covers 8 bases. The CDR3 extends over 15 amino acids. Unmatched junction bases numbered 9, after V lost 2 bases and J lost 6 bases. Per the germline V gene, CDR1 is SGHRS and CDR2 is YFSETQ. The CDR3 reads CASSLGTGPADGYTF. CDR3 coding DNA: TGCGCCAGCAGCTTAGGGACAGGCCCGGCGGATGGCTACACCTTC. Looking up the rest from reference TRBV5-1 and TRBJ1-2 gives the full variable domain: KAGVTQTPRYLIKTRGQQVTLSCSPISGHRSVSWYQQTPGQGLQFLFEYFSETQRNKGNFPGRFSGRQFSNSRSEMNVSTLELGDSALYLCASSLGTGPADGYTFGSGTRLTVV.

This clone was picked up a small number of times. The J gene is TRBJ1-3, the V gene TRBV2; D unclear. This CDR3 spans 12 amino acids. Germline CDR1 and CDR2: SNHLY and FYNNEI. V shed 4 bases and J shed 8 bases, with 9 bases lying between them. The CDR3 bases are TGTGCCAGCAGTGCTGAGGGTTACACCATATATTTT. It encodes CASSAEGYTIYF.

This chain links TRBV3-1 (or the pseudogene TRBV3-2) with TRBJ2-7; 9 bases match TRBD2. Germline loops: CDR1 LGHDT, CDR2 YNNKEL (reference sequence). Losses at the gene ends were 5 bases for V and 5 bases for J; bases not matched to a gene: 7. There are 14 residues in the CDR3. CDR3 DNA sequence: TGTGCCAGCAGCTATAGCGGGAGTAGGGACGAGCAGTACTTC. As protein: CASSYSGSRDEQYF.

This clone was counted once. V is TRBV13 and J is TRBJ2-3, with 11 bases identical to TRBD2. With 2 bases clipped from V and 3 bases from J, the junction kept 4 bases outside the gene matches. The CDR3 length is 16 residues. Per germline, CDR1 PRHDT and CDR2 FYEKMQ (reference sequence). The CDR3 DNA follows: TGTGCCAGCAGCTTAAGACTAGCGGGACCTACAGATACGCAGTATTTT. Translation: CASSLRLAGPTDTQYF.

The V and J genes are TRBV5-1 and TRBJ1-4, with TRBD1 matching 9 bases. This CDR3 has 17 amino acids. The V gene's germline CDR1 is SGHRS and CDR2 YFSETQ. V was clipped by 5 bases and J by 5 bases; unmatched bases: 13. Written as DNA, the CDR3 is TGCGCCAGCAGATTACAAGGCGTGGGACAGGGAAATGAAAAACTGTTTTTT. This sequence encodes CASRLQGVGQGNEKLFF.

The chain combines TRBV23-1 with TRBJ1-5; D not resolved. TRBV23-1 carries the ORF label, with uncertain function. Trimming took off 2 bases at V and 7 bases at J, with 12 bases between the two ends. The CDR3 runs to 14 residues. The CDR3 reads CASSQNDKRQPQHF. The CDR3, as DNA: TGCGCCAGCAGTCAAAACGACAAGAGACAGCCCCAGCATTTT.

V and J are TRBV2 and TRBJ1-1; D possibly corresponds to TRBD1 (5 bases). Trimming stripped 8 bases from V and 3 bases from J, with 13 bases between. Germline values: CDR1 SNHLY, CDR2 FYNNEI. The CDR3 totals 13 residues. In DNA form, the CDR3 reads TGTGCCAGCGGGCCGGGACTGCACACTGAAGCTTTCTTT. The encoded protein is CASGPGLHTEAFF.

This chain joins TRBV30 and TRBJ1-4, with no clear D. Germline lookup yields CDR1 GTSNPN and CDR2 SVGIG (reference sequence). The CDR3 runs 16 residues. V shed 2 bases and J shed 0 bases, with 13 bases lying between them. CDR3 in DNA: TGTGCCTGGAGTCCCTCCTGGGCAGCAACTAATGAAAAACTGTTTTTT. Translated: CAWSPSWAATNEKLFF.

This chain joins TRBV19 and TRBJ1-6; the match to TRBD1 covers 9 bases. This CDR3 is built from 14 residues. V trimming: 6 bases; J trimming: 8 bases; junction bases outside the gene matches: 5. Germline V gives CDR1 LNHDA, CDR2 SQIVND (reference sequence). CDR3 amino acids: CASRATGGHSPLHF. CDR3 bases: TGTGCCAGTAGGGCGACAGGGGGGCATTCACCCCTCCACTTT. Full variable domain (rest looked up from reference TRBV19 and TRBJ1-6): DGGITQSPKYLFRKEGQNVTLSCEQNLNHDAMYWYRQDPGQGLRLIYYSQIVNDFQKGDIAEGYSVSREKKESFPLTVTSAQKNPTAFYLCASRATGGHSPLHFGNGTRLTVT.

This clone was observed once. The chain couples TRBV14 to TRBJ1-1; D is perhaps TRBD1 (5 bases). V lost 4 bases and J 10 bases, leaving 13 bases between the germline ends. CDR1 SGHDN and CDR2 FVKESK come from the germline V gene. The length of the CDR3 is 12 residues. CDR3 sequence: CASSLAGPGAFF. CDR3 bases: TGTGCCAGCAGCCTCGCGGGGCCTGGAGCTTTCTTT.

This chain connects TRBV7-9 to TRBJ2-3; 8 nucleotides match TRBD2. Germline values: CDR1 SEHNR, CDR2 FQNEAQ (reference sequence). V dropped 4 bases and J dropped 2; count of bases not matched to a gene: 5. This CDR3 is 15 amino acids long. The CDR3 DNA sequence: TGTGCCAGCAGCTCACTAGCGGCACCCACAGATACGCAGTATTTT. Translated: CASSSLAAPTDTQYF.

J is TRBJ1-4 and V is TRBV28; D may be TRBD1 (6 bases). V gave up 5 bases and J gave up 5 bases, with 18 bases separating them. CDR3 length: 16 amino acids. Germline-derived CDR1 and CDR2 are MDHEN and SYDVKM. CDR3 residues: CASSTTGAGLNEKLFF. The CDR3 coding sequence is TGTGCCAGCAGTACGACAGGAGCAGGGTTAAATGAAAAACTGTTTTTT.

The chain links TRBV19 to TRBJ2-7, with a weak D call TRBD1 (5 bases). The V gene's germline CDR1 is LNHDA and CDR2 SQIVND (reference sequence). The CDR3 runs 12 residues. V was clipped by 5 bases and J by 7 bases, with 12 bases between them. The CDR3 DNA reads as TGTGCCAGTAGTGACCGGACATCAGAGCAGTACTTC. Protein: CASSDRTSEQYF.

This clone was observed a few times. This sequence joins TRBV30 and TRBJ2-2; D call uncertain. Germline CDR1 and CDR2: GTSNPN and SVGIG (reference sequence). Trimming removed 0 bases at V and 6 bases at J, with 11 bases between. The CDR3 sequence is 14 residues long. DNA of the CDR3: TGTGCCTGGAGTGTAATAGGTGGAGCCGGGGAGCTGTTTTTT. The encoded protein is CAWSVIGGAGELFF.

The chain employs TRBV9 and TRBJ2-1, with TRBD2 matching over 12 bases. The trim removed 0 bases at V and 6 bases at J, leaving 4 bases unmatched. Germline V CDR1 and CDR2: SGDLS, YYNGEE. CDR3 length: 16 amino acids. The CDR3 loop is CASSVASGRATNEQFF. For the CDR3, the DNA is TGTGCCAGCAGCGTAGCTAGCGGGAGGGCCACCAATGAGCAGTTCTTC.

The CDR3 DNA reads TGCGCCAGCAGCAAAGGGGCCACCGGGGAGCTGTTTTTT. Translation gives CASSKGATGELFF. The chain has TRBV5-1 and TRBJ2-2, with D possibly matching TRBD1 (5 bases). The V gene's germline CDR1 is SGHRS and CDR2 YFSETQ. The CDR3 runs to 13 residues. V lost 4 bases to trimming and J lost 4 bases, with 8 bases between them.

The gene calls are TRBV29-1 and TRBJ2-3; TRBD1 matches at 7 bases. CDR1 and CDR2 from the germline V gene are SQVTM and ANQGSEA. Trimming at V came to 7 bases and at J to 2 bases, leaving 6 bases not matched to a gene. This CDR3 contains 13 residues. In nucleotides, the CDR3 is TGCAGCGCTAACAGGGGATACACAGATACGCAGTATTTT. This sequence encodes CSANRGYTDTQYF.